Listed below are T cell receptor beta chains from one sample, sequenced in a study of blood T cell repertoires in COVID-19. Assay: immunoSEQ multiplex PCR; the TCRdb copy retains only in-frame clones and omits some. The sample carries 55,000 to 70,000 clones, 82% recorded once. The sample was peripheral blood. The receptors were gathered from a woman aged 55-69 years with acute or convalescent COVID-19. The CDR3 runs from the conserved cysteine through the conserved F or W.

TRBV9,CASSAGQALFANTIYF
TRBV9,CASSPHATGGHGYTF
TRBV12-3/TRBV12-4,CASSRTGYGYTF
TRBV15,CATKYSLNTEAFF
TRBV9,CASSPGEGPPRSYTF
TRBV7-9,CASSLDLSSYGYTF
TRBV7-3,CASSLTPGLAGNTDTQYF
TRBV2,CASSLAGGVNEQFF
TRBV9,CASSGRGGSPLHF
TRBV5-4,CASRRGLAGFYNEQFF
TRBV4-3,CASSQAGAGANVLTF
TRBV12-3/TRBV12-4,CASSGYSSYEQYF
TRBV9,CASSMGGGSYNEQFF
TRBV27,CASSLSQNYGYTF
TRBV30,CACPFAGLGYTF
TRBV27,CASSLAVGGPEAFF
TRBV11-2,CASSKQQGYEQYF
TRBV12-3/TRBV12-4,CASSWGPGELFF
TRBV11-2,CASSLVPGQGADTEAFF
TRBV7-3,CASSRSGDRGEQYF
TRBV18,CASSEDRAINTIYF
TRBV6-4,CASSSQAGGGETQYF
TRBV27,CASSTTGGQQPQHF
TRBV11-2,CASRGGGPGYTF
TRBV7-9,CASSPTFGGGADTQYF
TRBV14,CASSQGRSGHTIYF
TRBV5-6,CASSLDETGTGNTIYF
TRBV14,CASSQDRRGPGNTIYF
TRBV19,CASSIRTSSYNSPLHF
TRBV30,CAWSLYYEQYF
TRBV7-9,CASSSKGDREGPQHF
TRBV7-9,CASSLGTDFKDEAFF
TRBV4-1,CASSSVDTQYF
TRBV5-6,CASSFRDREGTEAFF
TRBV19,CASSILTGGRKTEAFF
TRBV27,CASSRLAGGSYEQYF
TRBV11-2,CASSSSRGDYEQYF
TRBV7-6,CASSLGTGGASEQYF
TRBV6-5,CASSRDRGGTEAFF
TRBV25-1,CASSESGSGEQYF
TRBV4-3,CASSQFEETQYF
TRBV18,CASSPGTSGGANTQYF
TRBV2,CASSDLGNTEAFF
TRBV27,CASFLSLEQYF
TRBV3-1/TRBV3-2,CASSHEETQYF
TRBV6-5,CASSYGDREFGEQYF
TRBV15,CATSPFGQENSYNSPLHF
TRBV19,CASKFRQDSPLHF